This T cell receptor (beta chain) was documented in a study of shared clonotypes between healthy human individuals. General study results and limits: Of the naive CD4 clonotypes, around 4.7% were shared across a handful of donors. When compared with the clonotypes that were shared by all four sorted-subset donors, the non-shared clonotypes turned out to have lower generation probabilities.

In the study's own analysis: Filtering differed because ImmunoSEQ produced junction-only sequences that carried no quality scores. Sequencing used immunoSEQ multiplex PCR; TCRdb keeps in-frame clones, though not all of them. V and J calls and clone size are those listed in that table; D and trimming were worked out from the DNA. This table has some 2,500,000 clones, around 92% appearing once. The V gene end was trimmed by 4 bases and the J gene end by 1 base; junction bases not matched to a gene: 6. Germline lookup yields CDR1 MDHEN and CDR2 SYDVKM. The CDR3 is 15 amino acids. Only Caucasian adults living in Nashville, Tennessee served as donors. As for this clone: The antigen is not known.

The receptor was isolated from a man aged 18 to 30 in good health. Some clones in this sample may be carry-over from other donors' samples. Material: naive CD4+ T cells from PBMCs. The sample's subset: CD45RA+ positively selected. V and J are TRBV28 and TRBJ1-2; the match to TRBD1 covers 7 bases. In DNA form, the CDR3 reads TGTGCCAGCAGTTATATTGACAGGGATAACTATGGCTACACCTTC. Translating gives CASSYIDRDNYGYTF.